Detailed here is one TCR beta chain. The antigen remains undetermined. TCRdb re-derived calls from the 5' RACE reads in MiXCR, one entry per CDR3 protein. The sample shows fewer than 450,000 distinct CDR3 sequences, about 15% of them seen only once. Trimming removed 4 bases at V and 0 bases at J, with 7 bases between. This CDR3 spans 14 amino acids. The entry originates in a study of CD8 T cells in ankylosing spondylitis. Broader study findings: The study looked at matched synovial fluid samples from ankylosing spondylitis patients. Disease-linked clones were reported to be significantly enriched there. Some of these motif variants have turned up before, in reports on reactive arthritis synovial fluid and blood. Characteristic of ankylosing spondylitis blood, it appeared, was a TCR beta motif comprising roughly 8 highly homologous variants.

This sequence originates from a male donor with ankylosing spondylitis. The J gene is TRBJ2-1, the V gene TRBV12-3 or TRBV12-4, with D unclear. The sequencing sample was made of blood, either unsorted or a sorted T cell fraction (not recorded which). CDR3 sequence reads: CASSSESSYNEQFF. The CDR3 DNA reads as TGTGCCAGCAGTTCGGAGAGCTCCTACAATGAGCAGTTCTTC.